This TCR beta chain was found in a study of Ad26.COV2.S vaccination and SARS-CoV-2 variants. Across the study: Participants got Ad26.COV2.S intramuscularly, once or twice 56 days apart. Study-wide points: Vaccine recipients surpassed placebo recipients in spike-specific TCR breadth.

This CDR3 has 14 residues. After removal of 4 bases from V and 4 bases from J, the junction contained 3 bases not matched to a gene. Per the germline V gene, CDR1 is SNHLY and CDR2 is FYNNEI. TCRdb keeps only in-frame clones here, not all; method: immunoSEQ multiplex PCR. Here the sample spans some 320,000 clones, roughly 84% being singletons. The treatment here: over 15 received Ad26.COV2.S at low or high dose, single or two shots; several received placebo; per-sample allocation not given. Sampling was done on day 63 after the first vaccine or placebo injection. Regarding this clone: The antigen is not known. Distinct nucleotide sequences in the sample also encode this CDR3.

This TCR was recovered from a person between 18 and 59 years old who received the Ad26.COV2.S COVID-19 vaccine or a placebo. This rearrangement joins TRBV2 to TRBJ1-1; TRBD1 matches 10 bases. The sample consisted of peripheral blood, taken in a trial of Ad26.COV2.S vaccine versus placebo. The chain's CDR3 is CASSGDRGGTEAFF. DNA of the CDR3: TGTGCCAGCAGTGGGGACAGGGGCGGCACTGAAGCTTTCTTT.